This section outlines one T cell receptor (beta chain) sequence together with its context. This sample is drawn from a study of cytomegalovirus exposure and HLA in healthy donors. PCR employed 60 Vbeta and 13 Jbeta primers. The table came from immunoSEQ multiplex PCR; TCRdb's copy has only in-frame clones and leaves some out. This table holds 74,000 or so clones, around 79% found once. Trimming removed 3 bases from V and 4 bases from J; junction bases left unmatched: 8. Germline CDR1 is SGHRS and CDR2 is YFSETQ. The CDR3 runs to 15 residues. The sample was PBMCs. The V gene is TRBV5-1, the J gene TRBJ2-7, with 9 bases aligning to TRBD1. This TCR came from a male donor in good health and CMV-seropositive. The CDR3 DNA follows: TGCGCCAGCAGCTCGGGACAGGGAAGTGTGTACGAGCAGTACTTC. This codes for CASSSGQGSVYEQYF.